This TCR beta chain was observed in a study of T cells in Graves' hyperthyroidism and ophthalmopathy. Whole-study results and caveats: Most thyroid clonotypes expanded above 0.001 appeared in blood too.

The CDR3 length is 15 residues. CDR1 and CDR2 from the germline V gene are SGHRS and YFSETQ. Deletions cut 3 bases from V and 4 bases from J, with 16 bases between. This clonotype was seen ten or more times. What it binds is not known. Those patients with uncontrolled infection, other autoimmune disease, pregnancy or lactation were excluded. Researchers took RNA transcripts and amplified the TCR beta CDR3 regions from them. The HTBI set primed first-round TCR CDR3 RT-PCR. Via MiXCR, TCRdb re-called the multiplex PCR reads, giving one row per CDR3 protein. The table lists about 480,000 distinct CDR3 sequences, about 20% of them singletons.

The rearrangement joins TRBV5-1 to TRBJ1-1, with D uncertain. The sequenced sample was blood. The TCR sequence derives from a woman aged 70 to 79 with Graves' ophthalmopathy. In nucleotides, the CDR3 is TGCGCCAGCAGCTCCCAGCCCAGTGGAAGCACTGAAGCTTTCTTT. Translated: CASSSQPSGSTEAFF.